This passage covers 15 T cell receptor beta chains from one sample sequenced in a study of CD8 T cells in Susac syndrome. RNA in amounts of about 0.5 to 1 ug was reverse transcribed with random hexamers. TCRdb called the immunoSEQ multiplex PCR reads again in MiXCR, with one record for every CDR3 protein. The top ten hold approximately 0.12% of the sample, which has roughly 300,000 distinct CDR3 sequences, around 84% seen once. The sequenced sample was CD8+ T cells from PBMCs. Receptors originate from a human donor with multiple sclerosis.

For this clonotype: At one boundary the junction diverges from the germline segment, which might be a read error. V and J are TRBV28 and TRBJ2-7; D is perhaps TRBD1 (5 bases). The germline V gene encodes CDR1 MDHEN and CDR2 SYDVKM. The CDR3 consists of 13 residues. CDR3 amino acids: CASSFQSSGRALF. CDR3 DNA sequence: TGTGCCAGCAGTTTCCAAAGTAGTGGCAGGGCACTCTTC.

The chain combines TRBV19 with TRBJ2-5; a weak D match, TRBD2 (6 bases). The germline V and J ends were trimmed by 8 bases and 3 bases, with 16 bases remaining between them. CDR3 size: 14 residues. Germline CDR1 reads LNHDA; CDR2 reads SQIVND (reference sequence). The CDR3 protein is CASGSVWGEETQYF. DNA for the CDR3: TGTGCCAGTGGGTCAGTCTGGGGGGAAGAGACCCAGTACTTC.

This clonotype was counted between two and nine times. CDR3 DNA sequence: TGTGCCAGCAGTTTAGGACTAGCGGGAGGAGATACGCAGTATTTT. It codes for CASSLGLAGGDTQYF. V is TRBV5-4 and J is TRBJ2-3; 14 bases fit TRBD2. CDR1 and CDR2 from the germline V gene are SGHNT and YYREEE (reference sequence). CDR3 length: 15 amino acids. The V segment lost 5 bases and the J segment 5 bases; nucleotides outside the gene matches: 4.

This clonotype has just a few counts. J is TRBJ2-2 and V is TRBV7-3; 9 nucleotides align to TRBD2. Unmatched junction bases numbered 4, after V lost 2 bases and J lost 0 bases. The CDR3 runs to 17 residues. Germline V gives CDR1 SGHTA, CDR2 FQGTGA. CDR3 residues: CASSLSGGRANTGELFF. The DNA of the CDR3 is TGTGCCAGCAGCTTATCTGGCGGGAGGGCGAACACCGGGGAGCTGTTTTTT.

The chain joins TRBV7-9 to TRBJ2-1; TRBD1 might be the D (6 bases). This CDR3 has 16 amino acids. Germline loops: CDR1 SEHNR, CDR2 FQNEAQ (reference sequence). Trimming left V 5 bases short and J 1 base short, with 15 bases between. The CDR3 reads CASSPATRGSYNEQFF. The CDR3 DNA follows: TGTGCCAGCAGCCCAGCGACCAGGGGTTCCTACAATGAGCAGTTCTTC.

The chain employs TRBV9 and TRBJ2-3; 10 nucleotides match TRBD2. Germline V lookup: CDR1 SGDLS, CDR2 YYNGEE. The CDR3 spans 18 residues. V shed 0 bases and J 2 bases; nucleotides not matched to a gene: 9. The CDR3 loop is CASSVGGRAGGPTDTQYF. CDR3 nucleotides: TGTGCCAGCAGCGTAGGGGGCCGAGCGGGAGGGCCCACAGATACGCAGTATTTT.

The chain carries TRBV10-1 and TRBJ2-5; no clear D gene. CDR1 WNHNN and CDR2 SYGVQD come from the germline V gene (reference sequence). The V end lost 0 bases, the J end lost 5 bases, and 13 bases lay between the germline ends. The CDR3 is made up of 15 amino acids. Written as DNA, the CDR3 is TGCGCCAGCAGTGAGTCGAACGGCCCCCGGGAGACCCAGTACTTC. It yields the protein CASSESNGPRETQYF.

This chain joins TRBV5-1 and TRBJ2-1; 13 positions agree with TRBD2. Germline V gene lookup returns CDR1 SGHRS and CDR2 YFSETQ. CDR3 length equals 15 residues. After removal of 0 bases from V and 7 bases from J, the junction contained 1 base not matched to a gene. In DNA, the CDR3 is TGCGCCAGCAGCTTGGAGACTAGCGGGGGGAATGAGCAGTTCTTC. It is translated as CASSLETSGGNEQFF.

The genes are TRBV15 and TRBJ1-6; unclear D gene. Trimming shortened V by 4 bases and J by 4 bases, and 11 bases separated the two germline ends. The CDR3 loop spans 15 amino acids. Looked up from germline, CDR1 is LNHNV and CDR2 is YYDKDF (reference sequence). The CDR3 reads CATSMGRMYNSPLHF. The CDR3 bases are TGTGCCACCAGCATGGGAAGGATGTATAATTCACCCCTCCACTTT.

The rearrangement links TRBV9 to TRBJ2-5; the D gene is possibly TRBD2 (5 bases). In germline, CDR1 is SGDLS, CDR2 YYNGEE. CDR3 length: 13 residues. Trimming cost V 2 bases and J 5 bases, with 10 bases left between them. The CDR3 spells CASSVETMETQYF. In DNA, the CDR3 is TGTGCCAGCAGCGTGGAGACTATGGAGACCCAGTACTTC.

The rearrangement uses TRBV11-2 and TRBJ1-2, with D unclear. The CDR3 extends over 15 amino acids. Trimming removed 0 bases at V and 6 bases at J, with 14 bases between. Germline CDR1 reads SGHAT; CDR2 reads FQNNGV. CDR3 amino acids: CASSLEEIGRNGYTF. DNA for the CDR3: TGTGCCAGCAGCTTAGAAGAAATAGGGAGGAATGGCTACACCTTC.

This chain uses TRBV10-3 with TRBJ2-7, with 7 positions matching TRBD1. Germline lookup yields CDR1 ENHRY and CDR2 SYGVKD. The CDR3 is made up of 13 amino acids. J was trimmed by 4 bases and V by 4 bases; bases with no gene match: 4. This CDR3 reads CAISGGQSYEQYF. CDR3 nucleotide sequence: TGTGCCATCAGTGGGGGACAGTCATACGAGCAGTACTTC.

As to this clonotype: The germline gene is not matched at one end of the junction; a read error may be the cause. V and J are TRBV27 and TRBJ2-7; 7 bases match TRBD2. Germline loops: CDR1 MNHEY, CDR2 SMNVEV (reference sequence). This CDR3 region has 15 residues. CDR3 region: CASSLELASSCEQYF. CDR3 nucleotides: TGTGCCAGCAGTTTAGAACTAGCGAGCTCCTGCGAGCAGTACTTC.

The V and J genes are TRBV7-9 and TRBJ2-5, with 12 nucleotides matching TRBD2. The CDR3 sequence is 18 residues long. V gave up 4 bases and J gave up 7 bases; unmatched junction bases: 16. Looked up from germline, CDR1 is SEHNR and CDR2 is FQNEAQ (reference sequence). As DNA, the CDR3 is TGTGCCAGCAGCTCCCCCCGGACTAGCGGGAATAGGGTCGGGACCCAGTACTTC. It codes for CASSSPRTSGNRVGTQYF.

The gene calls are TRBV13 and TRBJ2-3; 10 nucleotides match TRBD2. This CDR3 region has 16 residues. Germline V gene lookup returns CDR1 PRHDT and CDR2 FYEKMQ (reference sequence). V was pared by 4 bases and J by 1 base, with 5 bases of the junction left unmatched. In DNA form, the CDR3 reads TGTGCCAGCAGCTCGGGACTAGCGACCGGCACAGATACGCAGTATTTT. Encoded protein: CASSSGLATGTDTQYF.